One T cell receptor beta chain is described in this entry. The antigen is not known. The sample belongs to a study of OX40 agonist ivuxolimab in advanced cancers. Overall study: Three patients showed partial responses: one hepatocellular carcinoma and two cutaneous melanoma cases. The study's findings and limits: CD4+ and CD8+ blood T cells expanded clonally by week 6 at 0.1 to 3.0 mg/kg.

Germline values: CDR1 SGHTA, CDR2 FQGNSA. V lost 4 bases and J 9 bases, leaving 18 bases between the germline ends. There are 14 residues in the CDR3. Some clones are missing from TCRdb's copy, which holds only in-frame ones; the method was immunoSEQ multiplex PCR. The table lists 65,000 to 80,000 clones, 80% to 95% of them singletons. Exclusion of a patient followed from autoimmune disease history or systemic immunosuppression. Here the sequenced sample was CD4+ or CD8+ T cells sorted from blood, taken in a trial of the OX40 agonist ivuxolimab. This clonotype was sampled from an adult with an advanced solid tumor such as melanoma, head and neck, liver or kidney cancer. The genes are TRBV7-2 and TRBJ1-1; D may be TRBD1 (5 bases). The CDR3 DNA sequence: TGTGCCAGCAGCTACGCCGGGACTCCAAAGAAAGCTTTCTTT. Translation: CASSYAGTPKKAFF.